These 19 T cell receptor beta chains were all obtained from the same sample, sequenced in a study of cytotoxic CD8 clonotypes in ibrutinib-treated CLL (dated by TCRdb to 2020 to 2022). Library prep was done by the immunoSEQ multiplex PCR assay. Entries here come from immuneACCESS through TCRdb and include only in-frame sequences with V and J called. Some clones fail to appear in such tables; in the studies checked, an unresolved V gene covers under half of the shortfall, and the cause of the remainder is unknown. The sample table holds approximately 300,000 clones, of which about 77% were seen once. Under 8.5% of the sample is taken by the ten largest. The source material was PBMCs, sampled before ibrutinib treatment. Every receptor here comes from a human donor with chronic lymphocytic leukemia.

On this clone itself: The sample carries other DNA sequences with the same CDR3. The rearrangement joins TRBV27 to TRBJ2-7; 7 bases align to TRBD1. The CDR3 runs to 13 residues. V dropped 5 bases and J dropped 7; count of bases not matched to a gene: 8. Germline V gene lookup returns CDR1 MNHEY and CDR2 SMNVEV (reference sequence). CDR3: CASSRTGVREQYF. The CDR3 DNA sequence: TGTGCCAGCAGTCGAACAGGGGTTCGGGAGCAGTACTTC.

In this sample, this clone turned up once. The chain employs TRBV29-1 and TRBJ2-5; possibly TRBD1 for D (6 bases). Trimming pared 6 bases from V and 2 bases from J, leaving 13 bases between. Germline V gene sequence: CDR1 SQVTM, CDR2 ANQGSEA. CDR3 length equals 13 residues. The CDR3 DNA is TGCAGCGTGGAAAGGGACATACAAGAGACCCAGTACTTC. It is translated as CSVERDIQETQYF.

The chain uses TRBV15 and TRBJ2-7; 10 bases are a match to TRBD2. The length of the CDR3 is 15 residues. Unmatched junction bases numbered 8, after V lost 6 bases and J lost 3 bases. CDR1 is LNHNV and CDR2 is YYDKDF in the germline V gene (reference sequence). The CDR3: CATRASGGHDYEQYF. For the CDR3, the DNA is TGTGCCACCAGAGCTAGCGGGGGCCATGACTACGAGCAGTACTTC.

The sample holds one count of this clone. V and J are TRBV6-1 and TRBJ2-7, with 7 bases fitting TRBD1. CDR3 length: 15 residues. The germline V gene encodes CDR1 MNHNS and CDR2 SASEGT. Trimming took 4 bases from V and 7 from J; bases not matched to a gene: 13. The CDR3 sequence is CASSARPGQNYEQYF. CDR3 nucleotides: TGTGCCAGCAGTGCCCGCCCGGGACAGAATTATGAGCAGTACTTC.

The rearrangement joins TRBV6-5 to TRBJ2-1, with TRBD2 matching 7 bases. CDR1 is MNHEY, CDR2 SVGAGI, per germline. This CDR3 has 15 amino acids. Trimming took 6 bases from V and 7 from J; bases not matched to a gene: 12. The chain's CDR3 is CASSRLGGSINEQFF. The CDR3, as DNA: TGTGCCAGCAGCCGCTTGGGAGGGAGTATAAATGAGCAGTTCTTC.

Turning to this clone: Additional DNA sequences in this sample encode the identical CDR3. Written as DNA, the CDR3 is TGTGCCAGCAGCTTAGTTGGCGGAAACTATGGCTACACCTTC. Protein: CASSLVGGNYGYTF. This chain links TRBV7-8 with TRBJ1-2, with D unresolved. Germline CDR1 is SGHVS and CDR2 is FQNEAQ. This CDR3 has 14 amino acids. V was pared by 1 base and J by 2 bases, with 8 bases between.

This clone has a handful of counts. The rearrangement links TRBV5-1 to TRBJ2-7; the match to TRBD1 covers 8 bases. The V gene end was trimmed by 3 bases and the J gene end by 9 bases; junction bases not matched to a gene: 2. CDR1 SGHRS and CDR2 YFSETQ come from the germline V gene. There are 11 residues in the CDR3. This CDR3 is CASSSDRAQYF. Written as DNA, the CDR3 is TGCGCCAGCAGCTCGGACAGGGCGCAGTACTTC.

The V gene is TRBV7-9, the J gene TRBJ2-1; no clear D gene. V was clipped by 1 base and J by 14 bases, with 9 bases between them. The CDR3 has 11 residues. Germline V gives CDR1 SEHNR, CDR2 FQNEAQ (reference sequence). DNA of the CDR3: TGTGCCAGCAGCTTAGAGTCAACGGAGTTCTTC. Translated: CASSLESTEFF.

The V and J genes are TRBV30 and TRBJ2-4, with TRBD2 matching over 11 bases. The V gene end was trimmed by 2 bases and the J gene end by 3 bases; junction bases not matched to a gene: 9. The length of the CDR3 is 17 residues. From germline, CDR1 is GTSNPN and CDR2 SVGIG (reference sequence). The DNA for the CDR3 is TGTGCCTGGAGTATCCCTCTAGCGGGAGGATTCAAAAACATTCAGTACTTC. Encoded protein: CAWSIPLAGGFKNIQYF.

The chain has TRBV30 and TRBJ1-3; D remains unclear. The V end was cut by 4 bases, the J end by 0 bases, with 13 bases between. Germline values: CDR1 GTSNPN, CDR2 SVGIG (reference sequence). The CDR3 is 15 residues long. As DNA, the CDR3 is TGTGCCTGGATTCCGCCGGTCAGCTCTGGAAACACCATATATTTT. This sequence encodes CAWIPPVSSGNTIYF.

The genes are TRBV5-4 and TRBJ2-1; D is tentatively TRBD1 or TRBD2 (6 bases each). Germline CDR1 is SGHNT and CDR2 is YYREEE (reference sequence). The CDR3 totals 15 residues. V lost 0 bases, J lost 7 bases, and 14 bases lay in between. CDR3 sequence (DNA): TGTGCCAGCAGCTTGGTTGGAGGGGGACTTAATGAGCAGTTCTTC. This encodes CASSLVGGGLNEQFF.

The chain's CDR3 is CASSLLLAVHNEQFF. The CDR3 coding sequence is TGTGCCAGCAGCTTATTGCTAGCGGTACACAATGAGCAGTTCTTC. This sequence joins TRBV7-8 and TRBJ2-1; 7 bases fit TRBD2. J gave up 5 bases and V 2 bases, and 6 bases lay outside the gene matches. CDR3 size: 15 residues. Germline V gene data show CDR1 as SGHVS and CDR2 as FQNEAQ.

The chain links TRBV25-1 to TRBJ2-1; TRBD1 is a possible D gene (6 bases). Germline values: CDR1 MGHDK, CDR2 SYGVNS. The ends were cut back, 6 bases at V and 9 bases at J, with 18 bases in the middle. The CDR3 is 14 residues long. The CDR3 sequence: CASSPGHLETEQFF. CDR3 nucleotide sequence: TGTGCCAGCAGCCCGGGACACCTCGAGACTGAGCAGTTCTTC.

This clone was detected a few times. The J gene is TRBJ2-1, the V gene TRBV11-2; no firm D call. The V and J ends lost 1 base and 5 bases respectively, with 6 bases between them. There are 13 residues in the CDR3. Germline CDR1 and CDR2: SGHAT and FQNNGV. CDR3: CASSLVSDNEQFF. The CDR3, as DNA: TGTGCCAGCAGCTTAGTTTCAGACAATGAGCAGTTCTTC.

This clone was seen just once. This chain links TRBV5-6 with TRBJ2-3; the match to TRBD2 covers 8 bases. Germline-derived CDR1 and CDR2 are SGHDT and YYEEEE. V was clipped by 4 bases and J by 3 bases; unmatched bases: 10. CDR3 length equals 16 residues. CDR3 bases: TGTGCCAGCAGCGCCGAAAGCGGGAGAGTTACAGATACGCAGTATTTT. Residues: CASSAESGRVTDTQYF.

This clone was detected only once. CDR3 nucleotides: TGTGCCAGCAGCTTAGCGCAAGGTGAGCAGTTCTTC. Amino acid sequence: CASSLAQGEQFF. This chain connects TRBV7-6 to TRBJ2-1; D gene ambiguous. Looked up from germline, CDR1 is SGHVS and CDR2 is FNYEAQ. CDR3 length: 12 residues. Trimming removed 0 bases from V and 9 bases from J, with 6 bases in between.

The genes are TRBV21-1 and TRBJ2-5; the listed D gene, TRBD1, was not tested against the DNA. TRBV21-1 is annotated as a pseudogene. The CDR3 loop spans 15 amino acids. The CDR3 region is CASSKGDRGIETQYF. The CDR3 DNA sequence: TGTGCCAGCAGCAAAGGGGACAGGGGAATTGAGACCCAGTACTTC.

The chain uses TRBV27 and TRBJ2-4, with D hard to call. The CDR3 sequence is 15 residues long. Germline-derived CDR1 and CDR2 are MNHEY and SMNVEV (reference sequence). The germline V and J ends were trimmed by 6 bases and 2 bases, with 14 bases remaining between them. CDR3 amino acids: CASSLSAAPKNIQYF. CDR3 sequence (DNA): TGTGCCAGCAGCCTGAGCGCTGCCCCCAAAAACATTCAGTACTTC.

This clone is a singleton in its sample. J is TRBJ2-7 and V is TRBV18; D gene uncertain. CDR1 and CDR2 (germline): KGHSH, LQKENI. The CDR3 covers 14 residues. Trimming stripped 0 bases from V and 3 bases from J, with 9 bases between. The CDR3 bases are TGTGCCAGCTCACCACCGATCCAGGTCTACGAGCAGTACTTC. As protein: CASSPPIQVYEQYF.